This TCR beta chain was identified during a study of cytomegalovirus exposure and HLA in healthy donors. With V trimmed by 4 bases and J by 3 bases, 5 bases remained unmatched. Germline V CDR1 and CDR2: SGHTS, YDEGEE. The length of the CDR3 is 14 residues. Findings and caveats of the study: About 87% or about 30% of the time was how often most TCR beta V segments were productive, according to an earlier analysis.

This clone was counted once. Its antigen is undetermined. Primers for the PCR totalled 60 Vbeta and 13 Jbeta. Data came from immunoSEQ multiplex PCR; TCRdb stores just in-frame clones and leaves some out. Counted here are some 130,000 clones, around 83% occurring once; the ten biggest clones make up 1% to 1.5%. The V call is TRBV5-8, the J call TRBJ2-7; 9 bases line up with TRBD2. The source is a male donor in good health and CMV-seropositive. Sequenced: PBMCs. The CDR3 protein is CASSNEREVYEQYF. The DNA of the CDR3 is TGTGCCAGCAGCAACGAGCGGGAGGTCTACGAGCAGTACTTC.